The source of this TCR beta chain is a study of persistence of HIV-infected CD4 T cells (TCRdb year 2020). For context, the study as a whole: CMV- and HIV-1 Gag-responding CD4+ T cells were isolated from ART-treated individuals so that antigen-driven clonal expansion of HIV-1-infected cells could be examined. The median time participants had been on suppressive ART was 7 to 8 years. Peripheral blood samples of up to 180 mL were taken at multiple time points, with the exception of a couple of participants who underwent leukapheresis at a single time point. The clonality of all cells in each sorted population was assessed by TCRbeta sequencing, whereas the clonality of infected cells was assessed by proviral sequencing. For the TCR cluster analysis across participants, 8 participants were included for CMV and six or seven participants for Gag. Points the paper makes about the study in general: TCRbeta richness in CMV- and Gag-responding cells was significantly lower than in anti-CD3/anti-CD28-responding cells; CMV-responding cells had higher oligoclonality than CD3/CD28-stimulated and Gag-responding cells. Only a small number of individuals took part in the study, and only a limited range of antigens was tested. Restriction of bulk TCR analyses to the rare CMV-responding cells that actually carried HIV-1 proviruses was not possible. Antigen-responding cells were enriched for expanded CDR3beta sequences that were degenerate, which suggests that CD4+ responses to CMV and Gag underwent convergent selection. A correlation was observed between TCR oligoclonality and proviral oligoclonality within the same sorted populations.

The sample's treatment or condition label, in plain terms: suppressive antiretroviral therapy. Cells were stimulated with lysates of CMV-infected fibroblasts at roughly 9.2 ug/mL. Memory CD4+ T cells that did not respond, being CD40L-negative, CD69-negative and CD45RO-high, were sorted as memory populations depleted of antigen-responding cells. HIV-1-infected adults in whom suppressive ART had been started during chronic infection were enrolled as participants. Participants had undetectable plasma HIV-1 RNA below 50 copies/mL for at least 4 years. To be included, a participant needed positive CMV serology and a CD4+ T cell count above 400 cells/uL. Before stimulation, PBMCs were isolated using density centrifugation and depleted of CD8+ T cells. Stimulation of CD8-depleted PBMCs was carried out for about 20 hours with anti-CD28/CD49d costimulation, CD40-blocking antibody and enfuvirtide, to prevent new infections. Sorting was done on either a Beckman Coulter MoFlo Legacy or an XDP sorter, and propidium iodide was used to exclude dead cells. For samples with more than one million cells, genomic DNA was extracted with the QIAamp DNA Mini Kit, and for all other samples the Quick-DNA Microprep Kit was used.

Concerning this clone: What this receptor recognizes is not known. Per-base quality was not reported, and no clone a single base away is much larger than it.

TCRbeta repertoires were sequenced from genomic DNA with the immunoSEQ hsTCRB assay version 4 in survey mode. For TCRbeta sequencing, genomic DNA was diluted to approximately 9 ng/uL, with up to 1 ug used per sample. On the authors' methods: Analysis of the TCRbeta data was done in ImmunoSeq Analyzer 3.0, and diversity was computed on productive nucleotide rearrangements. The improved Chao index was used to estimate lower-bound TCR diversity, and the Gini coefficient was used to estimate clonality using the Immunarch R package. Nucleotide rearrangements that differed but encoded the same CDR3beta amino acid sequence were counted as separate clonotypes. Differential abundance analysis identified TCRbeta sequences significantly enriched in antigen-responding cells relative to anti-CD3/anti-CD28-activated cells. GLIPH2 grouped TCRs by predicted peptide-MHC specificity, both within each participant and across combined participant data sets. TCRdb carries this immuneACCESS record with in-frame sequences only. Its versions omit some clonotypes, under half of them owing to an unresolved V gene in the studies checked, with the rest unexplained. D and trimming come from the DNA, and the V and J calls and clone size come from that table. Present in this sample are fewer than 30,000 clones, roughly 82% of which were seen just once. The ten top clones hold approximately 5% of the sample.

The germline V gene gives CDR1 as ENHRY and CDR2 as SYGVKD. The junction carries 13 bases between V and J, which are trimmed by 4 bases and 6 bases respectively. The CDR3 sequence holds 14 residues, the cysteine and phenylalanine included. Only the CDR3 portion is preserved as DNA: 42 bases, with reading frame beginning at the first base. The source is an adult man with HIV who was CMV-seropositive. The chain is encoded by TRBV10-3 joined to TRBJ2-1; TRBD2 is a possible D gene, resting on 5 matching bases. This specimen consisted of CD4+ T cells sorted from PBMCs after roughly 18-hour stimulation, obtained from a patient who received antiretroviral therapy. In light of the paper, this sample's cell subset or site label describes: CD40L-CD69- CD45RO-high memory CD4 T cells not responding to CMV lysate. CDR3 loop: CAISANGVGNEQFF. Read as DNA, the sequence is TGTGCCATCAGTGCCAACGGGGTCGGCAATGAGCAGTTCTTC.